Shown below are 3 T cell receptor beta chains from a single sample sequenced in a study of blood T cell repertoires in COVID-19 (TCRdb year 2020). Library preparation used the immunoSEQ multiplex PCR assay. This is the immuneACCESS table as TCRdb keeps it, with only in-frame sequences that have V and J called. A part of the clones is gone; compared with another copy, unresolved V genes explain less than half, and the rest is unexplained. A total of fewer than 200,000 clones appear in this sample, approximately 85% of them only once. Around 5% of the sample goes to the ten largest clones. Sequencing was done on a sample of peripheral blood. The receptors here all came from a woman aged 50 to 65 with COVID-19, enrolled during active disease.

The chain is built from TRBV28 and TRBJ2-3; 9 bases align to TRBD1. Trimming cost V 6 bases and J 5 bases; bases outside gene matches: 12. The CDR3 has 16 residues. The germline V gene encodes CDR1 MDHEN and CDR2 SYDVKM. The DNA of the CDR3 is TGTGCCAGCAGCATAGGAGGGGACAGGGTTCTAGATACGCAGTATTTT. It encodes CASSIGGDRVLDTQYF.

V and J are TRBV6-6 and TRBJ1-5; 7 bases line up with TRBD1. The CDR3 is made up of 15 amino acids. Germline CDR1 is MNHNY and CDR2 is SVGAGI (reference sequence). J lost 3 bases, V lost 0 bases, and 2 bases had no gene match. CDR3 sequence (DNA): TGTGCCAGCAGTTACTCGGGACAGTACAATCAGCCCCAGCATTTT. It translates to CASSYSGQYNQPQHF.

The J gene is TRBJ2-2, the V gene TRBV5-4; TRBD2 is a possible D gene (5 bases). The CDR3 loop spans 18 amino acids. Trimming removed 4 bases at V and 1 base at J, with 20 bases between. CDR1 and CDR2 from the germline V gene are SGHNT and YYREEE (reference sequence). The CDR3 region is CASSLRLRRDLNTGELFF. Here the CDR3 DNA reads TGTGCCAGCAGCCTCCGACTAAGACGTGACCTGAACACCGGGGAGCTGTTTTTT.